This TCR beta chain stems from a study of blood T cell repertoires in COVID-19. The CDR3 extends over 13 amino acids. Trimming took 2 bases from V and 4 from J; bases not matched to a gene: 1. Germline-derived CDR1 and CDR2 are MNHNS and SASEGT. TCRdb's copy holds only in-frame clones and misses some; the assay was immunoSEQ multiplex PCR. The sample has fewer than 350,000 clones; 80% to 90% are singletons. Sequenced sample: peripheral blood. This clonotype was obtained from a woman aged 25 to 45 with COVID-19, enrolled during active disease. The V gene is TRBV6-1, the J gene TRBJ1-2, with 7 bases lining up with TRBD1. For the CDR3, the DNA is TGTGCCAGCAGTGAACAGGGGGTCTATGGCTACACCTTC. Its protein product is CASSEQGVYGYTF.